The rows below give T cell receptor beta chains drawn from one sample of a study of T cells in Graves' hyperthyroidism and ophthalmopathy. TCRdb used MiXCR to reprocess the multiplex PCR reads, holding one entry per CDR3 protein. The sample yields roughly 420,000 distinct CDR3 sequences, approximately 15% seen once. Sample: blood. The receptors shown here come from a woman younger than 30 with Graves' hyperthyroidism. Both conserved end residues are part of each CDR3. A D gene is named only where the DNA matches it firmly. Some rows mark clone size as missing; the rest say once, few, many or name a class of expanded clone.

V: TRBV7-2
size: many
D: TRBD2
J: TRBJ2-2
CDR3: CASSFLAGHLTGELFF
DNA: TGTGCCAGCAGCTTCTTAGCGGGACACCTTACCGGGGAGCTGTTTTTT

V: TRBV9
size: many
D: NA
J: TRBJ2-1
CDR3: CASSVDRRWDEQFF
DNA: TGTGCCAGCAGCGTAGATCGTCGGTGGGATGAGCAGTTCTTC

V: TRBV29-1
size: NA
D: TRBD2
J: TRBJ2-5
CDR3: CSVGYVAGAGEETQYF
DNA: TGCAGCGTTGGATATGTAGCGGGGGCCGGGGAAGAGACCCAGTACTTC

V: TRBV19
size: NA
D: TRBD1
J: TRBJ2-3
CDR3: CASSDRATDTQYF
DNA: TGTGCCAGTAGTGACAGGGCCACAGATACGCAGTATTTT

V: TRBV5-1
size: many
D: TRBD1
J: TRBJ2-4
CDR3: CASSSGQGKNIQYF
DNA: TGCGCCAGCAGCTCAGGACAGGGGAAAAACATTCAGTACTTC

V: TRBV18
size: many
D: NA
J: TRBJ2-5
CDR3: CASSPSPGVGETQYF
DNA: TGTGCCAGCTCACCATCGCCAGGGGTGGGAGAGACCCAGTACTTC

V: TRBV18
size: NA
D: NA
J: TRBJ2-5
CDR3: CASSRGSLQETQYF
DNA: TGTGCCAGCTCGAGGGGATCCCTTCAAGAGACCCAGTACTTC

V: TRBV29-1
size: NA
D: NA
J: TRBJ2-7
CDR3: CSVEGQTEGSYEQYF
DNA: TGCAGCGTTGAAGGTCAGACGGAGGGCTCCTACGAGCAGTACTTC

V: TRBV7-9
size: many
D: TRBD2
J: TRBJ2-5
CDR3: CASSSLGIAGGRGETQYF
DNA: TGTGCCAGCAGCTCACTAGGGATAGCGGGGGGCCGAGGAGAGACCCAGTACTTC

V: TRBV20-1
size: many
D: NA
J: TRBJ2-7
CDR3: CSASYWQGGEQYF
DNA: TGCAGTGCTTCTTATTGGCAGGGAGGCGAGCAGTACTTC

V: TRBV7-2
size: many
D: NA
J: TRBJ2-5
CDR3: CASSEQETQYF
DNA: TGTGCCAGCAGCGAGCAAGAGACCCAGTACTTC

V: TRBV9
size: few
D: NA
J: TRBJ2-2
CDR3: CASSVEGTRNTGELFF
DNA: TGTGCCAGCAGCGTAGAAGGTACAAGGAACACCGGGGAGCTGTTTTTT

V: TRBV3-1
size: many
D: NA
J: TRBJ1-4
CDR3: CASSQDRGELFF
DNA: TGTGCCAGCAGCCAAGATCGGGGGGAACTGTTTTTT

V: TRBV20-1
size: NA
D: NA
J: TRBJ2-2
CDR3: CSAREEAGANTGELFF
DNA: TGCAGTGCTAGAGAGGAAGCGGGTGCGAACACCGGGGAGCTGTTTTTT

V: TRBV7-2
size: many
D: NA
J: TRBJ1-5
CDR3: CASSRPGGNQPQHF
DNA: TGTGCCAGCAGCCGACCAGGGGGCAATCAGCCCCAGCATTTT

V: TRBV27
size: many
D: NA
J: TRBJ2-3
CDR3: CASSLDNVRNTDTQYF
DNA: TGTGCCAGCAGTCTTGACAACGTCAGGAACACAGATACGCAGTATTTT

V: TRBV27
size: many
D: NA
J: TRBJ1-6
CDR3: CASSLWGVKGDNSPLHF
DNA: TGTGCCAGCAGTTTATGGGGCGTGAAAGGGGATAATTCACCCCTCCACTTT

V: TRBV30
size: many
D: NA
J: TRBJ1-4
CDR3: CAWSSEGKQGEKLFF
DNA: TGTGCCTGGAGTTCGGAAGGGAAGCAAGGTGAAAAACTGTTTTTT

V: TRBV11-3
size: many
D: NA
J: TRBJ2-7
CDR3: CASSLVIPSYEQYF
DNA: TGTGCCAGCAGCTTAGTCATCCCCTCCTACGAGCAGTACTTC

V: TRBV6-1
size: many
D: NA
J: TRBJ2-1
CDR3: CASMRSSYNEQFF
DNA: TGTGCCAGCATGAGGTCCTCCTACAATGAGCAGTTCTTC

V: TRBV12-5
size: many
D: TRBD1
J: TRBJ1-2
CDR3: CASGLSPGQIGYGYTF
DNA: TGTGCTAGTGGTTTGAGCCCGGGACAGATTGGCTATGGCTACACCTTC

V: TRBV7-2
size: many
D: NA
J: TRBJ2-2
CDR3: CASSANWGLPGELFF
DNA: TGTGCCAGCAGCGCAAATTGGGGGCTCCCCGGGGAGCTGTTTTTT

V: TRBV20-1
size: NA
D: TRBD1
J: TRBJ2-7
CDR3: CSATRPGQHYEQYF
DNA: TGCAGTGCTACCCGCCCGGGACAGCACTACGAGCAGTACTTC

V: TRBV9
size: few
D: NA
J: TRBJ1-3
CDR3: CASSRTNSGNTIYF
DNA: TGTGCCAGCAGCAGGACAAACTCTGGAAACACCATATATTTT

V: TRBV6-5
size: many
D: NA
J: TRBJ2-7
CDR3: CASSYLGNEQYF
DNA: TGTGCCAGCAGTTACTTGGGGAACGAGCAGTACTTC

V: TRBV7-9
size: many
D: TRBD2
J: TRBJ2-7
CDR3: CASSSTTLAAAGHEQYF
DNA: TGTGCCAGCAGCTCGACAACCCTAGCGGCTGCCGGACACGAGCAGTACTTC

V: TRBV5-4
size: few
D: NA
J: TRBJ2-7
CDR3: CASSLALGGKQYF
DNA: TGTGCCAGCAGCTTGGCCTTAGGGGGGAAGCAGTACTTC

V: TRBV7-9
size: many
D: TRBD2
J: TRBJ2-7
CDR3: CASSQTGTSGRPLSYEQYF
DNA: TGTGCCAGCAGCCAGACCGGGACTAGCGGGAGGCCCCTCTCCTACGAGCAGTACTTC

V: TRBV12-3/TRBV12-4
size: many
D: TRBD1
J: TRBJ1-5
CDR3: CASQRTRQGNQPQHF
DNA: TGTGCCAGTCAGCGCACCAGACAGGGGAACCAGCCCCAGCATTTT

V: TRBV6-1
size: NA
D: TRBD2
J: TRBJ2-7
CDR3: CASRTRTSGYEQYF
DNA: TGTGCCAGCAGAACCCGGACTAGCGGTTACGAGCAGTACTTC

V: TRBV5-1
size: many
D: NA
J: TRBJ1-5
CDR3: CASSPGLSNQPQHF
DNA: TGCGCCAGCAGCCCGGGACTAAGCAATCAGCCCCAGCATTTT

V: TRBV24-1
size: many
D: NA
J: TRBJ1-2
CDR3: CATSERRDGYTF
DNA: TGTGCCACCAGTGAACGCAGGGACGGCTACACCTTC

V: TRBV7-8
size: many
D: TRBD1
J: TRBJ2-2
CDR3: CASSGPGTGPTGELFF
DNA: TGTGCCAGCAGCGGACCCGGGACAGGCCCCACCGGGGAGCTGTTTTTT

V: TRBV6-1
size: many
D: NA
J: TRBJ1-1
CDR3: CASSSPAGRVTEAFF
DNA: TGTGCCAGCAGTTCCCCTGCGGGGAGGGTCACTGAAGCTTTCTTT

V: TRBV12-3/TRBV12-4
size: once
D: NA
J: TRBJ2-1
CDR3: CASSLVGGAEQLF
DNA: TGTGCCAGCAGTTTAGTAGGCGGGGCTGAGCAGCTCTTC

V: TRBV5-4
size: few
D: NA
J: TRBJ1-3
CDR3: CASSLTGVNLGNTIYF
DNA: TGTGCCAGCAGCCTCACCGGGGTGAACCTTGGAAACACCATATATTTT

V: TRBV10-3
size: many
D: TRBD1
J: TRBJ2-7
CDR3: CAISDGDRGYEQYF
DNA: TGTGCCATCAGTGATGGAGACAGGGGGTACGAGCAGTACTTC

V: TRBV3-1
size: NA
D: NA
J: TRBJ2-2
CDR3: CASSNGNWKNTGELFF
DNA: TGTGCCAGCAGCAATGGAAACTGGAAGAACACCGGGGAGCTGTTTTTT

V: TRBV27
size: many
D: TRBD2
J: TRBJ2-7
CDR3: CASRSGGAYEQYF
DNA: TGTGCCAGCCGGAGCGGGGGGGCCTACGAGCAGTACTTC

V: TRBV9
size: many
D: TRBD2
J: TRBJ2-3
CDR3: CASSAPGTSGEGGTDTQYF
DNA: TGTGCCAGCAGCGCCCCCGGGACTAGCGGGGAGGGAGGCACAGATACGCAGTATTTT

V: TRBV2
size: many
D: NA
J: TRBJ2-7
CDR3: CASNGGRVDYEQYF
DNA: TGTGCCAGCAACGGGGGGCGAGTGGACTACGAGCAGTACTTC

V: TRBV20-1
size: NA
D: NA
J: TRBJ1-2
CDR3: CSASRIGYTF
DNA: TGCAGTGCTAGCCGGATTGGCTACACCTTC

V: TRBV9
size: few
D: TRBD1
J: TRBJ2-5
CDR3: CASSATGTVQETQYF
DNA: TGTGCCAGCAGCGCCACCGGGACAGTTCAAGAGACCCAGTACTTC

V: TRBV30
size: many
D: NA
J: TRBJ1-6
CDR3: CAWIIMGRVSYNSPLHF
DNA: TGTGCCTGGATAATTATGGGGAGGGTTTCCTATAATTCACCCCTCCACTTT

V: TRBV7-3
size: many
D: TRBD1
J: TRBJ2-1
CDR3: CASSQDRAAYNEQFF
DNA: TGTGCCAGCAGCCAGGACAGGGCAGCGTACAATGAGCAGTTCTTC

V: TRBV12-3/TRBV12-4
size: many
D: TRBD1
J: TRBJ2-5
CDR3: CASASTGRQETQYF
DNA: TGTGCCAGCGCCTCGACAGGGCGCCAAGAGACCCAGTACTTC

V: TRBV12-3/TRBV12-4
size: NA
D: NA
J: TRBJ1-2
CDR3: CASSSRGAHNGYTF
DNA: TGTGCCAGCAGTTCCCGGGGAGCCCATAATGGCTACACCTTC

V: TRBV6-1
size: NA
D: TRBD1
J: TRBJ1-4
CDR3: CASRVGQGSATNEKLFF
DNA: TGTGCCAGCAGAGTGGGACAGGGGAGTGCAACTAATGAAAAACTGTTTTTT

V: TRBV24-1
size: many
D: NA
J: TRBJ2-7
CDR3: CATSDSRDSYYEQYF
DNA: TGTGCCACCAGTGATTCCCGGGACTCATACTACGAGCAGTACTTC

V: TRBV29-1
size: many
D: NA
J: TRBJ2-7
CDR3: CSVLANEQYF
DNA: TGCAGCGTTCTCGCGAACGAGCAGTACTTC

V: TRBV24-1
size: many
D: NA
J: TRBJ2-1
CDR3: CATSDRNSGPSYNEQFF
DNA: TGTGCCACCAGTGACCGGAATAGCGGCCCCTCCTACAATGAGCAGTTCTTC

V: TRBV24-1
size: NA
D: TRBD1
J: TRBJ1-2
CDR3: CATSDPGTGYGYTF
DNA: TGTGCCACCAGTGATCCCGGGACAGGGTATGGCTACACCTTC

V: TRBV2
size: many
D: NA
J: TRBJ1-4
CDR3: CASSVSGVNEKLFF
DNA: TGTGCCAGCAGTGTTTCCGGGGTAAATGAAAAACTGTTTTTT

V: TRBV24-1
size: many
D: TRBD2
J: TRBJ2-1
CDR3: CATSASGAYNEQFF
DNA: TGTGCCACCAGCGCTAGCGGGGCCTACAATGAGCAGTTCTTC

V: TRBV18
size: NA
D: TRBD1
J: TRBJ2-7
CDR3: CASSPGQGTSYEQYF
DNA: TGTGCCAGCTCACCGGGACAGGGGACCTCCTACGAGCAGTACTTC

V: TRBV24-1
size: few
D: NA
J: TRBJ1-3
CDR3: CATSDGTFENTIYF
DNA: TGTGCCACCAGTGATGGGACATTCGAAAACACCATATATTTT

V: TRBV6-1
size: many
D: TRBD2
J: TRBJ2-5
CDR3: CASSHGLAGRLYQETQYF
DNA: TGTGCCAGCAGTCATGGACTAGCGGGGCGATTGTACCAAGAGACCCAGTACTTC

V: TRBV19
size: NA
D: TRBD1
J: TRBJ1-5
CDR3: CASSIRDSEPQHF
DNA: TGTGCCAGTAGTATCCGGGACAGCGAACCCCAGCATTTT